The 24 T cell receptor beta chains reported below all come from one sample, sequenced in a study of identical twins. TCRdb re-derived calls from the 5' RACE reads in MiXCR, one entry per CDR3 protein. The sample yields about 530,000 distinct CDR3 sequences, 20% to 25% seen once. These data were also reused for a study on yellow fever vaccine responses in identical twins.

Sequencing input: CD4+ T cells sorted from blood. Every receptor here comes from a woman aged 18-29 years in good health.

V is TRBV2 and J is TRBJ2-3; a possible D gene is TRBD2 (6 bases). The V end was cut by 9 bases, the J end by 1 base, with 17 bases between. The CDR3 totals 15 residues. Germline assignment: CDR1 SNHLY and CDR2 FYNNEI. CDR3 bases: TGTGCCAGTGCGTTAACTAGCATTGGCACAGATACGCAGTATTTT. This encodes CASALTSIGTDTQYF.

V gene TRBV5-1 combines with J gene TRBJ2-2; 9 bases agree with TRBD1. In germline, CDR1 is SGHRS, CDR2 YFSETQ. J was trimmed by 3 bases and V by 4 bases; bases with no gene match: 4. This CDR3 is 15 amino acids long. The CDR3 nucleotides read TGCGCCAGCAGCATACAGGGGGCCGACACCGGGGAGCTGTTTTTT. Its protein is CASSIQGADTGELFF.

The chain combines TRBV20-1 with TRBJ2-7, with TRBD1 as a possible D gene (6 bases). The CDR3 sequence is 12 residues long. The germline V and J ends were trimmed by 6 bases and 6 bases, with 15 bases remaining between them. The germline V gene has CDR1 DFQATT and CDR2 SNEGSKA (reference sequence). The CDR3 sequence: CSATGLGGEQYF. The CDR3 DNA follows: TGCAGTGCCACAGGGCTCGGCGGCGAGCAGTACTTC.

This clonotype turned up a few times. The chain carries TRBV10-3 and TRBJ2-4; D unclear. Looked up from germline, CDR1 is ENHRY and CDR2 is SYGVKD. The CDR3 has 15 amino acids. V lost 0 bases and J 0 bases, leaving 6 bases between the germline ends. CDR3 region: CAISESSVAKNIQYF. DNA of the CDR3: TGTGCCATCAGTGAGTCTTCAGTAGCCAAAAACATTCAGTACTTC.

The rearrangement joins TRBV4-1 to TRBJ2-2, with 9 bases identical to TRBD2. CDR3 length: 15 residues. With 0 bases clipped from V and 5 bases from J, the junction kept 1 base outside the gene matches. The germline V gene encodes CDR1 MGHRA and CDR2 YSYEKL. The CDR3, as DNA: TGCGCCAGCAGCCAAGAAACTAGCGGGACCGGGGAGCTGTTTTTT. This sequence encodes CASSQETSGTGELFF.

This chain joins TRBV6-5 and TRBJ2-3, with 13 bases aligning to TRBD2. The CDR3 length is 16 residues. V shed 2 bases and J 5 bases; nucleotides not matched to a gene: 4. CDR1 is MNHEY, CDR2 SVGAGI, per germline. Here the CDR3 DNA reads TGTGCCAGCAGTTACGGACTAGCGGGGGTCGGAGATACGCAGTATTTT. Translating gives CASSYGLAGVGDTQYF.

This clonotype occurred a few times. The CDR3 region has the DNA TGTGCCAGCAGGCGGACAGGGGGCGCATGGGGCTACACCTTC. Translating it yields CASRRTGGAWGYTF. This sequence joins TRBV27 and TRBJ1-2; 11 bases line up with TRBD1. The CDR3 spans 14 residues. The J segment lost 8 bases and the V segment lost 6 bases, leaving 8 bases of the junction unmatched. Germline V gene data show CDR1 as MNHEY and CDR2 as SMNVEV (reference sequence).

There are a few counts of this clonotype. V gene TRBV7-9 combines with J gene TRBJ2-3; D is possibly TRBD2 (6 bases). This CDR3 region has 15 residues. V was clipped by 5 bases and J by 3 bases, with 15 bases between them. From germline, CDR1 is SEHNR and CDR2 FQNEAQ (reference sequence). CDR3 DNA: TGTGCCAGCAGCGTAGGGGTCCGGGGGACAGATACGCAGTATTTT. This sequence encodes CASSVGVRGTDTQYF.

V is TRBV7-8 and J is TRBJ2-1; D ambiguous. The germline gives CDR1 SGHVS, CDR2 FQNEAQ. V lost 1 base, J lost 6 bases, and 13 bases lay in between. This CDR3 spans 15 amino acids. The CDR3 sequence: CASSLGGSRANEQFF. The CDR3, as DNA: TGTGCCAGCAGCTTAGGAGGCTCTCGGGCCAATGAGCAGTTCTTC.

The chain has TRBV20-1 and TRBJ2-3; 7 nucleotides line up with TRBD2. V lost 6 bases and J lost 2; bases outside the gene matches: 5. This CDR3 region has 13 residues. Germline V gene sequence: CDR1 DFQATT, CDR2 SNEGSKA (reference sequence). As DNA, the CDR3 is TGCAGTGCCACCGGGACTACCACAGATACGCAGTATTTT. Residues: CSATGTTTDTQYF.

The chain links TRBV21-1 to TRBJ2-5; the DNA was not used to check the table's D call, TRBD1. TRBV21-1 is a documented pseudogene. The CDR3 is made up of 18 amino acids. CDR3 in amino acids: CASSKSVGSDRVKETQYF. DNA for the CDR3: TGTGCCAGCAGCAAAAGCGTGGGGTCGGACAGGGTGAAAGAGACCCAGTACTTC.

The chain links TRBV7-3 to TRBJ2-5; TRBD1 is a possible D gene (6 bases). The germline V gene has CDR1 SGHTA and CDR2 FQGTGA. CDR3 length: 14 amino acids. Trimming cost V 5 bases and J 5 bases, with 15 bases left between them. This CDR3 reads CASSIQGTGETQYF. CDR3 nucleotide sequence: TGTGCCAGCAGCATACAGGGAACCGGCGAGACCCAGTACTTC. The whole variable domain, filled in from reference TRBV7-3 and TRBJ2-5, reads GAGVSQTPSNKVTEKGKYVELRCDPISGHTALYWYRQSLGQGPEFLIYFQGTGAADDSGLPNDRFFAVRPEGSVSTLKIQRTERGDSAVYLCASSIQGTGETQYFGPGTRLLVL.

This clonotype was seen a few times. CDR3 sequence (DNA): TGTGCCAGCACCAGGGAGAGCACCGGGGAGCTGTTTTTT. This sequence encodes CASTRESTGELFF. The gene calls are TRBV12-3 or TRBV12-4 and TRBJ2-2; D is tentatively TRBD1 or TRBD2 (5 bases each). V was shortened by 7 bases and J by 4 bases, with 10 bases between the two germline ends. This CDR3 contains 13 residues.

With regard to this clonotype: No DNA is shown, since the ends of the CDR3 on it are uncertain; the CDR3 is the one TCRdb lists. The V gene is TRBV7-5, the J gene TRBJ2-1; the D call of TRBD2 is as the table states it, not checked on the DNA. TRBV7-5 is listed as a pseudogene. Including both end residues, the CDR3 is 22 amino acids long. CDR3 region: CISVSEAYKRRREGTSYNEQFF.

This clonotype was picked up many times. The rearrangement joins TRBV3-1 to TRBJ2-3; no definite D call. CDR1 LGHDT and CDR2 YNNKEL come from the germline V gene (reference sequence). Trimming shortened V by 4 bases and J by 2 bases, and 7 bases separated the two germline ends. This CDR3 has 13 amino acids. CDR3 residues: CASSLQNTDTQYF. CDR3 coding DNA: TGTGCCAGCAGCCTTCAGAACACAGATACGCAGTATTTT.

This chain connects TRBV29-1 to TRBJ2-1, with 8 nucleotides matching TRBD1. Trimming at V came to 7 bases and at J to 5 bases, leaving 4 bases not matched to a gene. From germline, CDR1 is SQVTM and CDR2 ANQGSEA. The CDR3 extends over 12 amino acids. The CDR3 nucleotides are TGCAGCGGCGGACAGGGCCACAATGAGCAGTTCTTC. It translates to CSGGQGHNEQFF.

J is TRBJ2-5 and V is TRBV12-3 or TRBV12-4, with a tentative D call TRBD1 (6 bases). The V end lost 1 base, the J end lost 5 bases, and 8 bases lay between the germline ends. The CDR3 is 13 residues long. The CDR3, as DNA: TGTGCCAGCAGTTTAGACCAGGGGGAGACCCAGTACTTC. Translated, it gives CASSLDQGETQYF.

The rearrangement uses TRBV4-1 and TRBJ1-1; no reliable D call. The ends were cut back, 0 bases at V and 10 bases at J, with 15 bases in the middle. Germline CDR1 and CDR2: MGHRA and YSYEKL. This CDR3 region has 14 residues. The CDR3 DNA sequence: TGCGCCAGCAGCCAAGATAGCGCAGAAGAAGGAGCTTTCTTT. Translating gives CASSQDSAEEGAFF.

This clonotype was seen more than once but under ten times. The junction and the germline gene differ at one end; a read error may be behind it. This chain connects TRBV9 to TRBJ2-7; no clear D gene. The CDR3 spans 8 residues. In germline, CDR1 is SGDLS, CDR2 YYNGEE. Here the CDR3 DNA reads TGTGCCAGCAGCGTAGAGAGTTTC. Translation: CASSVESF. The whole variable domain, filled in from reference TRBV9 and TRBJ2-7, reads DSGVTQTPKHLITATGQRVTLRCSPRSGDLSVYWYQQSLDQGLQFLIQYYNGEERAKGNILERFSAQQFPDLHSELNLSSLELGDSALYFCASSVESFGPGTRLTVT.

This chain links TRBV5-1 with TRBJ2-3, with TRBD1 as a possible D gene (6 bases). Germline CDR1 SGHRS, CDR2 YFSETQ. The CDR3 contains 15 residues. V was pared by 2 bases and J by 2 bases, with 12 bases between. Written as DNA, the CDR3 is TGCGCCAGCAGCTTAGCAGGGGATGCCACAGATACGCAGTATTTT. Translating it yields CASSLAGDATDTQYF.

The rearrangement joins TRBV5-1 to TRBJ2-6, with D possibly being TRBD1 or TRBD2 (6 bases each). This CDR3 has 18 amino acids. Germline loops: CDR1 SGHRS, CDR2 YFSETQ. V lost 0 bases and J 4 bases, leaving 17 bases between the germline ends. The CDR3 DNA follows: TGCGCCAGCAGCTTGGATGGGGGGCTGTTGGTGGGGGCCAACGTCCTGACTTTC. It encodes CASSLDGGLLVGANVLTF. Full variable domain (rest looked up from reference TRBV5-1 and TRBJ2-6): KAGVTQTPRYLIKTRGQQVTLSCSPISGHRSVSWYQQTPGQGLQFLFEYFSETQRNKGNFPGRFSGRQFSNSRSEMNVSTLELGDSALYLCASSLDGGLLVGANVLTFGAGSRLTVL.

This clonotype was observed at least ten times. This chain links TRBV5-1 with TRBJ2-1, with 7 positions matching TRBD1. This CDR3 spans 13 amino acids. V lost 5 bases and J lost 3; bases outside the gene matches: 2. CDR1 is SGHRS and CDR2 is YFSETQ in the germline V gene. The CDR3 is CASRGTVYNEQFF. The DNA of the CDR3 is TGCGCCAGCAGGGGGACAGTCTACAATGAGCAGTTCTTC.

The chain uses TRBV24-1 and TRBJ1-3; D gene ambiguous. Trimming left V 4 bases short and J 0 bases short, with 15 bases between. Per the germline V gene, CDR1 is KGHDR and CDR2 is SFDVKD. The CDR3 runs 17 residues. The CDR3, as DNA: TGTGCCACCAGTGACTCAAGGACGGCACCCTCTGGAAACACCATATATTTT. Residues: CATSDSRTAPSGNTIYF.

This clonotype was counted between two and nine times. The CDR3 is CATSRGLAGGDNEQFF. CDR3 in DNA: TGTGCCACCAGCAGGGGACTAGCGGGAGGGGACAATGAGCAGTTCTTC. This chain uses TRBV15 with TRBJ2-1, with TRBD2 matching over 16 bases. Germline values: CDR1 LNHNV, CDR2 YYDKDF (reference sequence). V was clipped by 3 bases and J by 5 bases; unmatched bases: 1. This CDR3 comprises 16 residues.